This TCR beta chain was observed in a study of blood T cell repertoires in COVID-19. Background on the study: The United States, Italy and Spain supplied acute and convalescent COVID-19 samples.

This clone was detected a few times. Sequencing used immunoSEQ multiplex PCR; TCRdb keeps in-frame clones, though not all of them. Of fewer than 110,000 clones in the sample, roughly 84% are singletons; the top ten hold around 4.2%. Germline V CDR1 and CDR2: LNHDA, SQIVND (reference sequence). This CDR3 is built from 14 residues. V was pared by 6 bases and J by 1 base, with 7 bases between. Material for sequencing was peripheral blood. The TCR was taken from a human donor in a cohort sampled during active COVID-19. The V gene is TRBV19, the J gene TRBJ2-6, with D maybe TRBD2 (6 bases). This chain's CDR3 is CASSGRSGANVLTF. The CDR3 DNA follows: TGTGCCAGTAGCGGGAGATCTGGGGCCAACGTCCTGACTTTC.